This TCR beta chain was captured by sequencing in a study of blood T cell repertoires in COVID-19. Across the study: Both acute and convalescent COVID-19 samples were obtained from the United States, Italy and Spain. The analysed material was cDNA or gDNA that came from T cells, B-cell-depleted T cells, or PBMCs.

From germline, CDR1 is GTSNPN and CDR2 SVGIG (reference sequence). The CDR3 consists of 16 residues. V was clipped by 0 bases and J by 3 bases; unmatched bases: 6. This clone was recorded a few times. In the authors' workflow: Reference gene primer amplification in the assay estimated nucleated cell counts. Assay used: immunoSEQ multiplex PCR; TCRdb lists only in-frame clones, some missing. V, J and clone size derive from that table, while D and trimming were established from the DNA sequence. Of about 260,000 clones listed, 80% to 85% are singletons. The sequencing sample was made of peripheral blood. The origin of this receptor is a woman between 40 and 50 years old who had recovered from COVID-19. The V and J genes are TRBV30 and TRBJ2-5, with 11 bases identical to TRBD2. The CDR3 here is CAWSVRLAGGKETQYF. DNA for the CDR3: TGTGCCTGGAGTGTACGTCTAGCGGGGGGCAAAGAGACCCAGTACTTC.